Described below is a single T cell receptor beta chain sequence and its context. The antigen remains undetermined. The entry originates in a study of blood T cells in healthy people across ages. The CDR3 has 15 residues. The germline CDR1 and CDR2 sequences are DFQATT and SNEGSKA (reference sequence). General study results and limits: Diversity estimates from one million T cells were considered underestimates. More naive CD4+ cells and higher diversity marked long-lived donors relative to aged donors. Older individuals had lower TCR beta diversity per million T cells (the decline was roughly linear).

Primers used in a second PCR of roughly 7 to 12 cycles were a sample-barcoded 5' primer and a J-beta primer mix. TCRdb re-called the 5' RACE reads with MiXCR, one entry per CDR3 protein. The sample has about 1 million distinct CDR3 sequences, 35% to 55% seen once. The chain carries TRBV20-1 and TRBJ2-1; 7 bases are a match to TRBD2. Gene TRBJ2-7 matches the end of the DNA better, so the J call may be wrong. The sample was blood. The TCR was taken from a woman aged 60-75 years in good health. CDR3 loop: CSMVDAGTTHNEQYF. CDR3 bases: TGCAGTATGGTCGATGCTGGGACTACCCACAATGAGCAGTACTTC.